This T cell receptor (beta chain) comes out of a study of control samples from healthy donors and cancer patients. Germline V lookup: CDR1 ENHRY, CDR2 SYGVKD. This CDR3 has 12 amino acids. The germline V and J ends were trimmed by 2 bases and 5 bases, with 6 bases remaining between them. Sequencing was performed with immunoSEQ multiplex PCR; in TCRdb, only in-frame clones are kept and a portion is missing. The sample holds 120,000 to 150,000 clones, about 90% seen once. The sequence was collected from a man in his thirties or forties in good health. Sequencing was performed on blood. This chain joins TRBV10-3 and TRBJ1-2; D not resolved. The CDR3: CAISEREYGYTF. The CDR3 nucleotides are TGTGCCATCAGTGAGCGGGAGTATGGCTACACCTTC.